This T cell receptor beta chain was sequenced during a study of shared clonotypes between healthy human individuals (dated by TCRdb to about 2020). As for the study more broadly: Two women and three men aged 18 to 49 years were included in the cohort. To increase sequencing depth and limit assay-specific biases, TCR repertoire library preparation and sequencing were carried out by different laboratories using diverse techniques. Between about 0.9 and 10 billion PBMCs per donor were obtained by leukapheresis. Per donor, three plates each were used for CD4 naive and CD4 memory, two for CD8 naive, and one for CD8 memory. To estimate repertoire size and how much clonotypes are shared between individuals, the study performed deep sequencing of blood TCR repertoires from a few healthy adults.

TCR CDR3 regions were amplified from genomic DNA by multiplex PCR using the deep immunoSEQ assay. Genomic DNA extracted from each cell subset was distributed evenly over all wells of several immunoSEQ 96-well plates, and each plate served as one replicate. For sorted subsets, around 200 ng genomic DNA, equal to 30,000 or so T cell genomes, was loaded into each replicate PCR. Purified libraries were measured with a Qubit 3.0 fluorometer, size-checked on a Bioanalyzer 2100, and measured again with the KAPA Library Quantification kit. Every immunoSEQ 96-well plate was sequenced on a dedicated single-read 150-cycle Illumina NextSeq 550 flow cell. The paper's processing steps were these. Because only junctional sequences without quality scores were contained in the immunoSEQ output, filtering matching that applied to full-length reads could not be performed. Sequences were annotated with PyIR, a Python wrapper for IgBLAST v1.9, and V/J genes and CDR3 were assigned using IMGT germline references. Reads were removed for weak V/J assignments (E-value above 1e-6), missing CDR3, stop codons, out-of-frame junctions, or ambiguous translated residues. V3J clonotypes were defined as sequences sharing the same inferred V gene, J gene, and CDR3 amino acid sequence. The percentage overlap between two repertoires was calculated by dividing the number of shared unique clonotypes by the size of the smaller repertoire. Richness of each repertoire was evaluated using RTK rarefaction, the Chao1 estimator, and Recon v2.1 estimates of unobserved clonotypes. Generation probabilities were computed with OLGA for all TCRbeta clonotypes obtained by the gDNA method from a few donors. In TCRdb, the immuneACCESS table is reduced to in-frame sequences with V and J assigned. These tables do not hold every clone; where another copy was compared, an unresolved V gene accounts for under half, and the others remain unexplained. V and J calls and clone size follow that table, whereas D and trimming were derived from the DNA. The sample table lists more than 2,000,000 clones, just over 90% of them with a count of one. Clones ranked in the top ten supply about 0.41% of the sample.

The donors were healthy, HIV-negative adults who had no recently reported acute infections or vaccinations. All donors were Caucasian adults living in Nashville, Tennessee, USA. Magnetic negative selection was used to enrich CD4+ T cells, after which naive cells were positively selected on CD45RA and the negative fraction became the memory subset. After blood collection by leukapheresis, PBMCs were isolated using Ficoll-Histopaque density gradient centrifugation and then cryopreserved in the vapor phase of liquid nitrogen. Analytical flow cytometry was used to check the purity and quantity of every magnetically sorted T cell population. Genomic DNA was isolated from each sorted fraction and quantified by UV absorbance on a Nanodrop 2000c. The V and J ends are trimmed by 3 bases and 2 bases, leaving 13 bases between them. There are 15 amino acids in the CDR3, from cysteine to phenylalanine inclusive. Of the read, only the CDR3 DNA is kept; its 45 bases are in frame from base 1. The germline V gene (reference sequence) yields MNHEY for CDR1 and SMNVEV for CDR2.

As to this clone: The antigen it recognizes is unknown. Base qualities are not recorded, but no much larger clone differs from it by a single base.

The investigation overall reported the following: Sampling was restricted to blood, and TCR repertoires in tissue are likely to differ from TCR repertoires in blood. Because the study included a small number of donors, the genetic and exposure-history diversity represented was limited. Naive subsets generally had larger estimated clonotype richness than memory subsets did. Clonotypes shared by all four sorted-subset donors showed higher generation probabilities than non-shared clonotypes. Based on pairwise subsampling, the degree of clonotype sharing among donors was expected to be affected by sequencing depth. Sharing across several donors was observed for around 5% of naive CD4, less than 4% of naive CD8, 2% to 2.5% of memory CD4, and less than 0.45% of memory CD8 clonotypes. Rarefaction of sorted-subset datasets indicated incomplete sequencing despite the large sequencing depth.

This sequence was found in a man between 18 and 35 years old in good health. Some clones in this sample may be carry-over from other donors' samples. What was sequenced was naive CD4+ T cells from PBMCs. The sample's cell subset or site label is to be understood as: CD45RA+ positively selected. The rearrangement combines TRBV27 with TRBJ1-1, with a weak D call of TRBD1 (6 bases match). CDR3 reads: CASSFGGGRNTEAFF. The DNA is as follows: TGTGCCAGCAGTTTTGGGGGGGGGCGCAACACTGAAGCTTTCTTT.